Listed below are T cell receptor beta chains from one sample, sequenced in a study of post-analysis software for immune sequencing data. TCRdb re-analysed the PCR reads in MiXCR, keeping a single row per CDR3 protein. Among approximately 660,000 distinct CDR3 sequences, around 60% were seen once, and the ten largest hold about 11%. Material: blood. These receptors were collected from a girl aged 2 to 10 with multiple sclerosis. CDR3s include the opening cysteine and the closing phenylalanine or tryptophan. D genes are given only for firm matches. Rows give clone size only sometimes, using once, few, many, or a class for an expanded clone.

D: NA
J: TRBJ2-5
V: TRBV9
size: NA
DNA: TGTGCCAGCAGCGCGGGACTCTCAGAGACCCAGTACTTC
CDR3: CASSAGLSETQYF

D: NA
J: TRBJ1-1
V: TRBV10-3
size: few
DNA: TGTGCCATCAGTGATCGAACTACGGGCAGGACAGCTTTGAACACTGAAGCTTTCTTT
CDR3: CAISDRTTGRTALNTEAFF

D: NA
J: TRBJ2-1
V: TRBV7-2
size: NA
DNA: TGTGCCAGCAGCTTAGAACAGGGAAGGTACAATGAGCAGTTCTTC
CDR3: CASSLEQGRYNEQFF

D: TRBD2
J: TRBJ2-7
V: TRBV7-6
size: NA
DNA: TGTGCCAGCAACCCTCGGCGGGGGACTGGCCCCTACGAGCAGTACTTC
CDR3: CASNPRRGTGPYEQYF

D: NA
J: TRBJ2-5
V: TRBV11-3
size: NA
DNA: NA
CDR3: CASSRRFFGETQYF

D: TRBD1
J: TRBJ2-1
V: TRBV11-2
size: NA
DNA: TGTGCCAGCAGCCCTGAGACAGGGGAGGAGTTCTTC
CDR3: CASSPETGEEFF

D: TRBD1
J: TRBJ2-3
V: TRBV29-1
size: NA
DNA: TGCAGCGTCGAGGGACAGGGGGCAGATACGCAGTATTTT
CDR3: CSVEGQGADTQYF

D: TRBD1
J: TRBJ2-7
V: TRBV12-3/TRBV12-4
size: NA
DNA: TGTGCCAGCAGTTCGGGGGACAGGGGGAGGTCCTACGAGCAGTACTTC
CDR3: CASSSGDRGRSYEQYF

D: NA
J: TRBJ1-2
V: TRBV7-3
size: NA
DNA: TGTGCCAGCAGCCCAGCATCAGCAGGGGCATTTGGCTACACCTTC
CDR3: CASSPASAGAFGYTF

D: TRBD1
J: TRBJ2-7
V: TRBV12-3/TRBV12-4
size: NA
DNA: TGTGCCAGCAGCCCACGGGACAGATACCCCTACGAGCAGTACTTC
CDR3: CASSPRDRYPYEQYF

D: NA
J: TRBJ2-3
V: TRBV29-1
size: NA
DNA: TGCAGCGTTGAAATCTTAGCGCATTGGGATACGCAGTATTTT
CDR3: CSVEILAHWDTQYF

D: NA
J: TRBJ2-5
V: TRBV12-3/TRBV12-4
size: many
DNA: TGTGCCAGCAGTCCCCAGACTATGTACCAAGAGACCCAGTACTTC
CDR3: CASSPQTMYQETQYF

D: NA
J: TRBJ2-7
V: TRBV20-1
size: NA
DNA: TGCAGGGCAGCTATGGGCCCCCTGTTGAGCGAGCAGTACTTC
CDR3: CRAAMGPLLSEQYF

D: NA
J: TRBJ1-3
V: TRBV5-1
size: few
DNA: TGCGCCAGCAGCTCCGGGACCGACAGCTCTGGAAACACCATATATTTT
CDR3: CASSSGTDSSGNTIYF

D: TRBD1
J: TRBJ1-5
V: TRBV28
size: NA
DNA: TGTGCCAGCAGGATCGGACAGGCGGGCAATCAGCCCCAGCATTTT
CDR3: CASRIGQAGNQPQHF

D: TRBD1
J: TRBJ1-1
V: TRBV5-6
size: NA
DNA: TGTGCCAGCACTACATTCGGACAGGGGGCAAAGGTTGATGAAGCTTTCTTT
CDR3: CASTTFGQGAKVDEAFF

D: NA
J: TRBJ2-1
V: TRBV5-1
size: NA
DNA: TGCGCCAGCAGGGAGGGGTTCTACAATGAGCAGTTCTTC
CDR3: CASREGFYNEQFF